This T cell receptor beta chain was found in a study of blood T cells in healthy people across ages. A J-beta primer mix and a sample-barcoded 5' primer were used in a second PCR of about 7 to 12 cycles. Via MiXCR, TCRdb re-called the 5' RACE reads, giving one row per CDR3 protein. Found here are 850,000 to 1,000,000 distinct CDR3 sequences, about 48% of them singletons; the top ten hold roughly an eighth. The CDR3 consists of 14 residues. The V gene end was trimmed by 4 bases and the J gene end by 5 bases; junction bases not matched to a gene: 4. Germline CDR1 and CDR2: LGHNA and YNFKEQ. This clonotype was obtained from a young man in good health. The sample comprised blood. This chain links TRBV4-2 with TRBJ2-7; 11 bases map to TRBD1. CDR3 amino acids: CASSRGQGADEQYF. CDR3 in DNA: TGTGCCAGCAGCCGAGGACAGGGGGCAGACGAGCAGTACTTC.